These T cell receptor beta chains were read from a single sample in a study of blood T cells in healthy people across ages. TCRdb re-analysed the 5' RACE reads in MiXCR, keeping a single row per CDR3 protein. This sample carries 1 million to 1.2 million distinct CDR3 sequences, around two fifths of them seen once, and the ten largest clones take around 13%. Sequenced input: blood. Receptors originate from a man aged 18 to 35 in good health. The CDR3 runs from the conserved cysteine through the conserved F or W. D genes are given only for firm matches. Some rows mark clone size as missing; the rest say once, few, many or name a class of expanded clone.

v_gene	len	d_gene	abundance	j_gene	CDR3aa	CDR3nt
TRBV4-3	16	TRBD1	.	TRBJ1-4	CASSQPDRGLNEKLFF	TGCGCCAGCAGCCAACCCGACAGGGGGCTTAATGAAAAACTGTTTTTT
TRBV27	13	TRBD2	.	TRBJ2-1	CASSPRTSNEQFF	TGTGCCAGCAGTCCCCGGACTAGCAATGAGCAGTTCTTC
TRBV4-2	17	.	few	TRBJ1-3	CASSQTPHVLSGNTIYF	TGTGCCAGCAGCCAGACCCCACATGTGCTCTCTGGAAACACCATATATTTT
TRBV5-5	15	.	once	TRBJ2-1	CASRGTGSSYNEQFF	TGTGCCAGCAGAGGGACTGGCAGCTCCTACAATGAGCAGTTCTTC
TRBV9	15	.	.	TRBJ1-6	CASSAAQGNNSPLHF	TGTGCCAGCAGCGCAGCACAGGGTAATAATTCACCCCTCCACTTT
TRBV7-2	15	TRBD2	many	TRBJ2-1	CASSLGTSGNNEQFF	TGTGCCAGCAGCTTAGGGACTAGCGGTAACAATGAGCAGTTCTTC
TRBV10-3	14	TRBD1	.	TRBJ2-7	CAISELGQVYEQYF	TGTGCCATCAGTGAGTTAGGACAGGTCTACGAGCAGTACTTC
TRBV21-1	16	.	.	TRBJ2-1	CASSKAGPPSYNEQFF	TGTGCCAGCAGCAAAGCTGGCCCACCCTCCTACAATGAGCAGTTCTTC
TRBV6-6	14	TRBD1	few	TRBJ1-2	CASSLRDRDRGYTF	TGTGCCAGCAGCCTTCGCGACAGGGATCGTGGCTACACCTTC
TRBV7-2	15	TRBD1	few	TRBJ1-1	CATDKRGTVNTEAFF	TGTGCCACTGACAAACGAGGGACAGTCAACACTGAAGCTTTCTTT
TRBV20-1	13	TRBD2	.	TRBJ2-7	CSAMGGNEYEQYF	TGCAGTGCTATGGGAGGGAACGAGTACGAGCAGTACTTC
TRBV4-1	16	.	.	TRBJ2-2	CASSQAKGGGPGELFF	TGCGCCAGCAGCCAAGCGAAGGGGGGGGGCCCCGGGGAGCTGTTTTTT
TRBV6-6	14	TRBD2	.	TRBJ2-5	CASSDVAGEETQYF	TGTGCCAGCAGTGACGTAGCGGGGGAAGAGACCCAGTACTTC
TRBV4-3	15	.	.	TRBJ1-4	CASSQDGGKNEKLFF	TGCGCCAGCAGCCAAGATGGAGGGAAGAATGAAAAACTGTTTTTT
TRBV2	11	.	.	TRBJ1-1	CASITFSEAFF	TGTGCCAGCATCACATTCTCTGAAGCTTTCTTT
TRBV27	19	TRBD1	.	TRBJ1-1	CASSLSIRGQGFWNTEAFF	TGTGCCAGCAGTTTATCGATTCGGGGACAGGGGTTTTGGAACACTGAAGCTTTCTTT
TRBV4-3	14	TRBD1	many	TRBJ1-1	CASSQGTENTEAFF	TGTGCCAGCAGCCAAGGGACAGAGAACACTGAAGCTTTCTTT
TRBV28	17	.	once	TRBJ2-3	CASSLLGTVRRTDTQYF	TGTGCCAGCAGTTTATTGGGGACCGTCCGGAGGACAGATACGCAGTATTTT
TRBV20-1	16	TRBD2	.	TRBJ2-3	CSAGKGLAGSADTQYF	TGCAGTGCAGGAAAGGGACTAGCGGGGAGTGCAGATACGCAGTATTTT
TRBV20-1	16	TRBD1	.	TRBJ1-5	CSAAPGTGVKNQPQHF	TGCAGTGCTGCCCCCGGGACAGGGGTCAAAAACCAGCCCCAGCATTTT
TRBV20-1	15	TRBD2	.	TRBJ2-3	CSAIPASGLGDTQYF	TGCAGTGCTATACCGGCTAGCGGCCTCGGAGATACGCAGTATTTT
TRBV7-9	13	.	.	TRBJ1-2	CASSFGILYDYTF	TGTGCCAGCAGCTTTGGGATTCTCTATGACTACACCTTC
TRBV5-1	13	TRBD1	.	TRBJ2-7	CASSWTGDYEQYF	TGCGCCAGCAGCTGGACAGGGGACTACGAGCAGTACTTC
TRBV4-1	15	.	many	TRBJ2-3	CASSQGATSTDTQYF	TGCGCCAGCAGCCAAGGGGCTACTAGCACAGATACGCAGTATTTT
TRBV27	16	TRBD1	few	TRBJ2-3	CASSFVPTGGTDTQYF	TGTGCCAGCAGTTTCGTCCCAACAGGGGGCACAGATACGCAGTATTTT
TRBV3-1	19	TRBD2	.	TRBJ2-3	CASSQDRLAGGNLADTQYF	TGTGCCAGCAGCCAAGATAGACTAGCCGGGGGGAATCTGGCAGATACGCAGTATTTT
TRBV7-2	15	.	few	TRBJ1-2	CASSLARERLYGYTF	TGTGCCAGCAGCTTAGCGCGGGAAAGACTCTATGGCTACACCTTC
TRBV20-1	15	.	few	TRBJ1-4	CSARDWAGLGEKLFF	TGCAGTGCTAGAGATTGGGCGGGTCTCGGCGAAAAACTGTTTTTT
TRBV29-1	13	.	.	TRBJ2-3	CSASQTGRVTQYF	TGCAGCGCGAGTCAAACCGGCCGGGTTACGCAGTATTTT
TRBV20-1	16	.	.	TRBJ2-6	CSARDAGSSGANVLTF	TGCAGTGCTAGAGATGCCGGAAGCTCTGGGGCCAACGTCCTGACTTTC
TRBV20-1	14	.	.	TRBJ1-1	CSARTYTSPTEAFF	TGCAGTGCTAGAACTTATACGTCGCCGACTGAAGCTTTCTTT
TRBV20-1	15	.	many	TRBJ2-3	CSAQHPEGRGDTQYF	TGCAGTGCTCAACATCCGGAGGGAAGGGGAGATACGCAGTATTTT
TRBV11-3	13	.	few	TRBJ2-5	CASSRQQGETQYF	TGTGCCAGCAGCCGCCAACAGGGTGAGACCCAGTACTTC
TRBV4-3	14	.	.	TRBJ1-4	CASSQTAAGEKLFF	TGCGCCAGCAGCCAAACAGCCGCGGGGGAAAAACTGTTTTTT
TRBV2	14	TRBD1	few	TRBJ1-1	CASSVGTVYTEAFF	TGTGCCAGCAGTGTGGGGACAGTATATACTGAAGCTTTCTTT
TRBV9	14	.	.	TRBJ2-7	CASSVAGSTDEQYF	TGTGCCAGCAGCGTAGCGGGGTCCACCGACGAGCAGTACTTC
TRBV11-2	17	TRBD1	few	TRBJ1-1	CASSLWSRGRSDQEAFF	TGTGCCAGCAGCTTATGGTCCAGGGGGCGTTCCGACCAAGAAGCTTTCTTT
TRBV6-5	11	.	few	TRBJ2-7	CASSEGDEQYF	TGTGCCAGCAGTGAGGGGGATGAGCAGTACTTC
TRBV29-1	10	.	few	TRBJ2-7	CSVARGAQYF	TGCAGCGTTGCTCGAGGGGCCCAGTACTTC
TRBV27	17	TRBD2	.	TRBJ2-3	CASSVDALRGGTDTQYF	TGTGCCAGCAGCGTGGACGCCCTCCGCGGGGGAACAGATACGCAGTATTTT
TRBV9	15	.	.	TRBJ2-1	CASSVEGGLTEEQVF	TGTGCCAGCAGCGTAGAAGGGGGTCTAACCGAAGAGCAGGTCTTC
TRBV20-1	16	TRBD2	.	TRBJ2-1	CSARDPSGGEYNEQFF	TGCAGTGCTAGAGACCCTAGCGGGGGCGAATACAATGAGCAGTTCTTC
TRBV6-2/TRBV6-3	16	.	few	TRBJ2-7	CASSYPERTVAYEQYF	TGTGCCAGCAGTTACCCTGAGCGGACCGTTGCCTACGAGCAGTACTTC
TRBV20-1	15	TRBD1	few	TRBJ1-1	CSARGPGQGYREAFF	TGCAGTGCTAGAGGCCCGGGACAGGGGTATCGTGAAGCTTTCTTT
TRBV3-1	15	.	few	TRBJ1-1	CASSFPGGGNTEAFF	TGTGCCAGCAGTTTCCCCGGGGGAGGAAACACTGAAGCTTTCTTT
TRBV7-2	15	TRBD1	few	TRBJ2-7	CASRPPGTEGSEQYF	TGTGCCAGCAGGCCGCCCGGGACAGAAGGTTCCGAGCAGTACTTC
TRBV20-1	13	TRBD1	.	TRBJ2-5	CSVWTGAQETQYF	TGCAGTGTTTGGACAGGGGCCCAAGAGACCCAGTACTTC
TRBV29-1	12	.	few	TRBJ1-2	CGVRGGFGGYTF	TGCGGCGTACGAGGAGGTTTCGGGGGCTACACCTTC
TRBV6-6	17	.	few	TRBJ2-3	CASSYSGRVGSTDTQYF	TGTGCCAGCAGTTACTCGGGCAGGGTGGGTAGCACAGATACGCAGTATTTT
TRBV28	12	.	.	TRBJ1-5	CASSLFVGPQHF	TGTGCCAGCAGTTTGTTTGTGGGGCCCCAGCATTTT
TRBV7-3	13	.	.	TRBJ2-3	CASSLSRQDTQYF	TGTGCCAGCAGCTTAAGTCGTCAGGATACGCAGTATTTT
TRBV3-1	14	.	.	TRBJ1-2	CASSQTAQVRGYTF	TGTGCCAGCAGCCAAACTGCACAAGTGCGGGGCTACACCTTC
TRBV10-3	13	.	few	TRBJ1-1	CAIKSRGGTEAFF	TGTGCCATCAAGTCACGGGGCGGTACTGAAGCTTTCTTT
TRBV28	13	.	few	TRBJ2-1	CASSFVQGDEQFF	TGTGCCAGCAGTTTCGTCCAGGGAGATGAGCAGTTCTTC
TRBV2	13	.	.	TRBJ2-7	CASSGAGAYEQYF	TGTGCCAGCAGTGGGGCAGGGGCCTACGAGCAGTACTTC